The rows below give T cell receptor beta chains drawn from one sample of a study of T-cell reconstitution after alpha-beta-depleted transplantation in children. TCRdb used MiXCR to reprocess the PCR reads, holding one entry per CDR3 protein. Here the sample spans approximately 30,000 distinct CDR3 sequences, under 7% being singletons. Sequencing used PBMCs, mostly from graft donor cells, obtained 180 days after TCRalphabeta/CD19-depleted stem cell transplant. The receptors come from a male patient under 18 who had a stem cell transplant for acute myeloid leukemia, so the T cells may come from the graft donor. Both conserved end residues are part of each CDR3. D genes are given only for firm matches. Rows may omit the clone size; those that give it use once, few, many or a size class.

abundance	v_gene	d_gene	j_gene	CDR3aa	CDR3nt
many	TRBV20-1	NA	TRBJ1-2	CSARDSPGEGYTF	TGCAGTGCTAGAGATAGTCCGGGGGAAGGCTACACCTTC
many	TRBV6-1	NA	TRBJ1-1	CASSLLQGVPMNTEAFF	TGTGCCAGCAGCCTATTACAGGGTGTCCCCATGAACACTGAAGCTTTCTTT
many	TRBV20-1	TRBD1	TRBJ1-5	CSAGEADRGDNQPQHF	TGCAGTGCTGGGGAAGCCGACAGGGGGGACAATCAGCCCCAGCATTTT
many	TRBV20-1	TRBD1	TRBJ2-7	CSAPRDRGSSYEQYF	TGCAGTGCTCCAAGGGACAGGGGGTCCTCCTACGAGCAGTACTTC
many	TRBV6-2/TRBV6-3	TRBD1	TRBJ2-5	CASSFGHLTGGSETQYF	TGTGCCAGCAGTTTCGGACATCTTACAGGGGGCTCAGAGACCCAGTACTTC
NA	TRBV7-2	NA	TRBJ1-1	CASSSIDPGAAFF	TGTGCCAGCAGCTCAATTGACCCCGGCGCAGCTTTCTTT
many	TRBV5-1	TRBD2	TRBJ2-1	CASSLGTSGRAYLNEQFF	TGCGCCAGCAGCCTTGGGACTAGCGGGAGGGCCTATTTAAATGAGCAGTTCTTC
medium-sized	TRBV5-1	NA	TRBJ2-3	CASSLEDTQYF	TGCGCCAGCAGCCTAGAGGATACGCAGTATTTT
many	TRBV12-5	TRBD2	TRBJ2-2	CASGFGAGVSSGELFF	TGTGCTAGTGGTTTTGGCGCGGGAGTCAGTTCCGGGGAGCTGTTTTTT
many	TRBV5-1	NA	TRBJ2-7	CASTHGLTYEQYF	TGCGCCAGCACCCACGGCCTCACCTACGAGCAGTACTTC
NA	TRBV19	TRBD1	TRBJ1-5	CASSGGQINQPQHF	TGTGCCAGTAGCGGGGGACAGATCAATCAGCCCCAGCATTTT
many	TRBV6-2/TRBV6-3	NA	TRBJ2-7	CASSPPPLAVYEQYF	TGTGCCAGCAGCCCTCCACCCTTAGCGGTCTACGAGCAGTACTTC
many	TRBV15	TRBD2	TRBJ2-2	CATSRDYPGLAGGGGTGELFF	TGTGCCACCAGCAGAGACTACCCGGGACTAGCGGGAGGAGGTGGCACCGGGGAGCTGTTTTTT
many	TRBV7-9	NA	TRBJ2-5	CASSLETQYF	TGTGCCAGCAGTCTAGAGACCCAGTACTTC
many	TRBV7-7	NA	TRBJ2-2	CASSLAGTGELFF	TGTGCTAGCAGCTTAGCCGGAACCGGGGAGCTGTTTTTT
NA	TRBV11-3	NA	TRBJ2-1	CASSLGGVGSNEQFF	TGTGCCAGCAGCTTAGGGGGGGTAGGGTCTAATGAGCAGTTCTTC
many	TRBV7-9	NA	TRBJ2-6	CASSAYGANVLTF	TGTGCCAGCAGCGCCTACGGGGCCAACGTCCTGACTTTC